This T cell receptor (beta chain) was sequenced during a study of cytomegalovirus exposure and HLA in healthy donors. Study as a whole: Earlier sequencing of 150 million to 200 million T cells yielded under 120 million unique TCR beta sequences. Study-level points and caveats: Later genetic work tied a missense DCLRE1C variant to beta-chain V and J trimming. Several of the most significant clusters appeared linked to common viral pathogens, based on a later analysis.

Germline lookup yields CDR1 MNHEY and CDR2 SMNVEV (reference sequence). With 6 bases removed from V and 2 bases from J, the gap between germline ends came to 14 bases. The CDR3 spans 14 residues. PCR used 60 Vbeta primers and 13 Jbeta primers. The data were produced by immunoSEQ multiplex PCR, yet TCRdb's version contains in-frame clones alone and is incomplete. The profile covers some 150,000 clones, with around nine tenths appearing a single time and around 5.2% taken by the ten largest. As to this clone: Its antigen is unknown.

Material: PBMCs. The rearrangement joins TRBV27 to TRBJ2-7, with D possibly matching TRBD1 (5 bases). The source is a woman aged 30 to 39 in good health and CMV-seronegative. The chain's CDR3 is CASRTDQGTYEQYF. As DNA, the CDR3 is TGTGCCAGCAGGACGGATCAGGGAACCTACGAGCAGTACTTC.